The 29 T cell receptor beta chains in this list originate from one sample, sequenced in a study of STAT5B mutations in CD4+ large granular lymphocyte leukemia (dated by TCRdb to between 2021 and 2022). Library preparation employed the immunoSEQ multiplex PCR assay. TCRdb took this table from immuneACCESS and kept in-frame rearrangements with V and J called. Such tables lack part of the clones; where checked against another copy, unresolved V genes explain under half of the gap, and the rest is unexplained. For this sample there are fewer than 35,000 clones; under 85% appear just once. Approximately 2.5% of the sample rests with the top ten. The specimen was CD4+ T cells from blood buffy coats. The receptor source for this set is a human donor in good health.

The chain joins TRBV7-2 to TRBJ2-5; 8 bases match TRBD2. The V segment lost 2 bases and the J segment 2 bases; nucleotides outside the gene matches: 1. Germline CDR1 SGHTA, CDR2 FQGNSA. The CDR3 spans 14 residues. CDR3 sequence (DNA): TGTGCCAGCAGCTTAAGCGGGGGACAAGAGACCCAGTACTTC. Translating gives CASSLSGGQETQYF.

This chain links TRBV27 with TRBJ2-7, with D perhaps given as TRBD1 or TRBD2 (6 bases each). This CDR3 has 14 residues. Trimming took off 8 bases at V and 2 bases at J, with 16 bases between the two ends. Per germline, CDR1 MNHEY and CDR2 SMNVEV (reference sequence). The chain's CDR3 is CASRRGQGTYEQYF. DNA of the CDR3: TGTGCCAGCCGTCGGGGGCAGGGGACCTACGAGCAGTACTTC.

The genes are TRBV11-2 and TRBJ2-3, with 8 bases matching TRBD2. The CDR3 is made up of 14 amino acids. Germline assignment: CDR1 SGHAT and CDR2 FQNNGV. V was clipped by 5 bases and J by 10 bases; unmatched bases: 11. The CDR3 coding sequence is TGTGCCAGCAGCGACCGGGGGGGCCGTCGCGCGCAGTATTTT. Protein: CASSDRGGRRAQYF.

DNA for the CDR3: TGTGCCAGTAAGCGGGGGGGACAGGGCCTCAATCAGCCCCAGCATTTT. This encodes CASKRGGQGLNQPQHF. The gene calls are TRBV19 and TRBJ1-5; 9 nucleotides agree with TRBD1. The junction had 10 bases not matched to a gene; V was cut back by 7 bases and J by 3 bases. CDR1 and CDR2 from the germline V gene are LNHDA and SQIVND (reference sequence). This CDR3 region has 16 residues.

The genes are TRBV10-3 and TRBJ1-1; perhaps TRBD1 as D (6 bases). CDR3 size: 14 residues. In germline, CDR1 is ENHRY, CDR2 SYGVKD. V was trimmed by 3 bases and J by 5 bases, leaving 13 bases between them. DNA of the CDR3: TGTGCCATCAGTGAACAGGGCCCGGGGACTGAAGCTTTCTTT. This codes for CAISEQGPGTEAFF.

This clone was found a few times. V usage is TRBV28 and J usage is TRBJ1-3; maybe TRBD1 (5 bases). Germline CDR1 reads MDHEN; CDR2 reads SYDVKM. Trimming removed 2 bases at V and 4 bases at J, with 9 bases between. The CDR3 totals 14 residues. CDR3 nucleotides: TGTGCCAGCAGTTTAGGCCAGGGAGGAAACACCATATATTTT. It encodes CASSLGQGGNTIYF.

The CDR3 sequence is CASSVGDRNYNEQFF. In nucleotides, the CDR3 is TGCGCCAGCAGCGTAGGAGACAGAAATTACAATGAGCAGTTCTTC. The rearrangement joins TRBV5-1 to TRBJ2-1; possible D gene TRBD1, 5 bases. Trimming stripped 4 bases from V and 4 bases from J, with 15 bases between. From germline, CDR1 is SGHRS and CDR2 YFSETQ. CDR3 length: 15 residues.

J is TRBJ2-7 and V is TRBV4-1, with 11 bases identical to TRBD2. Germline assignment: CDR1 MGHRA and CDR2 YSYEKL. This CDR3 has 16 residues. Trimming at V came to 0 bases and at J to 7 bases, leaving 8 bases not matched to a gene. This CDR3 reads CASSQEVAGGPREQYF. DNA for the CDR3: TGCGCCAGCAGCCAAGAGGTAGCGGGAGGGCCGAGAGAGCAGTACTTC.

The chain employs TRBV18 and TRBJ2-1; possible D gene TRBD2, 6 bases. V dropped 3 bases and J dropped 0 bases, with 12 bases sitting between them. This CDR3 spans 16 amino acids. The V gene's germline CDR1 is KGHSH and CDR2 LQKENI. The CDR3 spells CASSPGLASSYNEQFF. The CDR3 bases are TGTGCCAGCTCACCGGGACTCGCTAGCTCCTACAATGAGCAGTTCTTC.

This clone has a single count. This rearrangement joins TRBV28 to TRBJ1-1; TRBD1 agrees at 9 bases. V was pared by 6 bases and J by 10 bases, with 12 bases of the junction left unmatched. Germline V gene sequence: CDR1 MDHEN, CDR2 SYDVKM. CDR3 length equals 14 residues. CDR3 coding DNA: TGTGCCAGCAGAGCACCGGGACAGGGATTAAGAGCTTTCTTT. Residues: CASRAPGQGLRAFF.

The gene calls are TRBV19 and TRBJ2-4; 7 bases match TRBD2. This CDR3 comprises 14 residues. The germline V gene encodes CDR1 LNHDA and CDR2 SQIVND (reference sequence). V lost 9 bases, J lost 7 bases, and 12 bases stayed unmatched. The CDR3 spells CASRLGRERNIQYF. DNA for the CDR3: TGTGCCAGCCGCCTTGGGCGGGAGCGGAACATTCAGTACTTC.

V usage is TRBV7-2 and J usage is TRBJ2-3; 7 nucleotides line up with TRBD1. From germline, CDR1 is SGHTA and CDR2 FQGNSA. Trimming at V came to 4 bases and at J to 1 base, leaving 8 bases not matched to a gene. The CDR3 spans 16 residues. The CDR3 here is CASSSPGQVGTDTQYF. CDR3 in DNA: TGTGCCAGCAGCTCCCCAGGACAGGTTGGCACAGATACGCAGTATTTT.

The chain recombines TRBV4-1 with TRBJ1-1; 7 bases match TRBD1. The CDR3 contains 16 residues. V shed 3 bases and J 1 base; nucleotides not matched to a gene: 8. CDR1 and CDR2 from the germline V gene are MGHRA and YSYEKL. The CDR3 nucleotides are TGCGCCAGCAGCCATCCTAGGGGGACAGCGAACACTGAAGCTTTCTTT. This encodes CASSHPRGTANTEAFF.

The V and J genes are TRBV6-5 and TRBJ2-7; D possibly uses TRBD1 or TRBD2 (7 bases each). Trimming shortened V by 5 bases and J by 0 bases, and 14 bases separated the two germline ends. The CDR3 sequence is 15 residues long. CDR1 and CDR2 from the germline V gene are MNHEY and SVGAGI. CDR3 DNA sequence: TGTGCCAGCAGTCCGACAGGGAGGGGCTCCTACGAGCAGTACTTC. It specifies CASSPTGRGSYEQYF.

The chain uses TRBV27 and TRBJ2-7, with 11 bases fitting TRBD2. The V and J ends lost 5 bases and 4 bases, in that order; junction bases with no gene match: 10. The CDR3 has 16 residues. Germline CDR1 MNHEY, CDR2 SMNVEV (reference sequence). The CDR3 region is CASSPQLAGGFYEQYF. The CDR3 DNA reads TGTGCCAGCAGTCCCCAGCTAGCGGGGGGTTTTTACGAGCAGTACTTC.

The chain is built from TRBV29-1 and TRBJ2-2; 7 bases are a match to TRBD1. Germline-derived CDR1 and CDR2 are SQVTM and ANQGSEA. V shed 4 bases and J 7 bases; nucleotides not matched to a gene: 9. The CDR3 covers 14 residues. CDR3 protein: CSVAVQGVVGELFF. Written as DNA, the CDR3 is TGCAGCGTTGCTGTTCAGGGGGTAGTCGGGGAGCTGTTTTTT.

J is TRBJ2-2 and V is TRBV2; no clear D gene. This CDR3 spans 13 amino acids. The germline V gene encodes CDR1 SNHLY and CDR2 FYNNEI. Trimming removed 0 bases at V and 6 bases at J, with 5 bases between. CDR3 DNA: TGTGCCAGCAGTGAAGCGGGTCCCGGGGAGCTGTTTTTT. It specifies CASSEAGPGELFF.

The chain joins TRBV27 to TRBJ2-2, with D hard to call. Trimming removed 3 bases at V and 2 bases at J, with 13 bases between. The germline V gene has CDR1 MNHEY and CDR2 SMNVEV (reference sequence). The CDR3 has 16 residues. CDR3 residues: CASSFGWYSNTGELFF. As DNA, the CDR3 is TGTGCCAGCAGTTTTGGTTGGTACTCTAACACCGGGGAGCTGTTTTTT.

This clone appeared a single time. This chain connects TRBV5-6 to TRBJ1-2; D is undetermined. The germline V gene encodes CDR1 SGHDT and CDR2 YYEEEE. CDR3 length equals 15 residues. With 2 bases removed from V and 4 bases from J, the gap between germline ends came to 15 bases. CDR3 region: CASSFLTRLSYGYTF. The CDR3 coding sequence is TGTGCCAGCAGCTTTTTGACAAGACTTTCCTATGGCTACACCTTC.

This chain joins TRBV7-9 and TRBJ2-5; D gene uncertain. V lost 0 bases and J lost 5, with 4 bases in between. In germline, CDR1 is SEHNR, CDR2 FQNEAQ (reference sequence). The CDR3 contains 12 residues. The CDR3 region has the DNA TGTGCCAGCAGCTTAGCGCTCGAGACCCAGTACTTC. Its translation is CASSLALETQYF.

This rearrangement joins TRBV19 to TRBJ1-5; 8 bases fit TRBD1. V was pared by 5 bases and J by 0 bases, with 3 bases of the junction left unmatched. This CDR3 comprises 15 residues. Per the germline V gene, CDR1 is LNHDA and CDR2 is SQIVND (reference sequence). CDR3 loop: CASSPGTGSNQPQHF. Written as DNA, the CDR3 is TGTGCCAGTAGTCCAGGGACAGGTAGCAATCAGCCCCAGCATTTT.

V is TRBV6-6 and J is TRBJ2-2; possibly TRBD1 for D (5 bases). This CDR3 region has 12 residues. Trimming removed 6 bases at V and 3 bases at J, with 5 bases between. Per germline, CDR1 MNHNY and CDR2 SVGAGI (reference sequence). The chain's CDR3 is CASRGDTGELFF. CDR3 DNA: TGTGCCAGCAGAGGGGACACCGGGGAGCTGTTTTTT.

The chain is built from TRBV5-4 and TRBJ2-2, with a weak D call TRBD1 (5 bases). The CDR3 runs 15 residues. V lost 0 bases to trimming and J lost 6 bases, with 12 bases between them. The germline V gene encodes CDR1 SGHNT and CDR2 YYREEE (reference sequence). CDR3 sequence (DNA): TGTGCCAGCAGCTTGGATAGAGCAGGGTCCGGGGAGCTGTTTTTT. Translated, it gives CASSLDRAGSGELFF. Filled out from reference TRBV5-4 and TRBJ2-2, the complete variable domain reads ETGVTQSPTHLIKTRGQQVTLRCSSQSGHNTVSWYQQALGQGPQFIFQYYREEENGRGNFPPRFSGLQFPNYSSELNVNALELDDSALYLCASSLDRAGSGELFFGEGSRLTVL.

The chain joins TRBV12-5 to TRBJ1-1; TRBD1 might be the D (5 bases). The CDR3 has 16 residues. V gave up 0 bases and J gave up 0 bases, with 11 bases separating them. Germline V lookup: CDR1 LGHNT, CDR2 FRNRAP. The CDR3 sequence is CASGLVRGSLNTEAFF. Here the CDR3 DNA reads TGTGCTAGTGGTTTGGTACGGGGCAGCCTGAACACTGAAGCTTTCTTT.

The chain uses TRBV5-5 and TRBJ1-2; no reliable D call. V was clipped by 2 bases and J by 0 bases, with 11 bases between them. Germline CDR1 and CDR2: SGHKS and YYEKEE (reference sequence). The CDR3 loop spans 15 amino acids. This CDR3 is CASSFVTVTNYGYTF. CDR3 DNA sequence: TGTGCCAGCAGCTTCGTTACAGTTACTAACTATGGCTACACCTTC. The full variable domain, with the rest looked up from reference TRBV5-5 and TRBJ1-2, is DAGVTQSPTHLIKTRGQQVTLRCSPISGHKSVSWYQQVLGQGPQFIFQYYEKEERGRGNFPDRFSARQFPNYSSELNVNALLLGDSALYLCASSFVTVTNYGYTFGSGTRLTVV.

This chain links TRBV5-5 with TRBJ1-1; D unresolved. V was trimmed by 0 bases and J by 1 base, leaving 16 bases between them. CDR1 is SGHKS and CDR2 is YYEKEE in the germline V gene (reference sequence). The length of the CDR3 is 17 residues. CDR3 region: CASSLAGYPGRNTEAFF. DNA for the CDR3: TGTGCCAGCAGCTTGGCGGGATACCCCGGGCGGAACACTGAAGCTTTCTTT.

In its sample, this clone was seen a few times. The chain joins TRBV2 to TRBJ1-6; the D gene is possibly TRBD1 (6 bases). The CDR3 length is 13 residues. The V end lost 7 bases, the J end lost 9 bases, and 13 bases lay between the germline ends. CDR1 and CDR2 from the germline V gene are SNHLY and FYNNEI. CDR3 region: CASIIGQFSPLHF. The CDR3 DNA sequence: TGTGCCAGCATCATAGGACAGTTTTCACCCCTCCACTTT.

The chain joins TRBV29-1 to TRBJ2-7, with a tentative D call TRBD2 (5 bases). This CDR3 is built from 13 residues. The germline CDR1 and CDR2 sequences are SQVTM and ANQGSEA. Trimming left V 6 bases short and J 5 bases short, with 17 bases between. DNA of the CDR3: TGCAGCGTCGCCCCGAGGGCTTGGAACGAGCAGTACTTC. Amino acids: CSVAPRAWNEQYF.

The chain combines TRBV2 with TRBJ2-5, with 8 bases that match TRBD2. Per germline, CDR1 SNHLY and CDR2 FYNNEI. CDR3 length: 16 residues. The V and J ends lost 7 bases and 0 bases, in that order; junction bases with no gene match: 10. This CDR3 reads CASTGGTSGYQETQYF. CDR3 DNA: TGTGCCAGCACTGGGGGTACTAGCGGTTACCAAGAGACCCAGTACTTC.